Listed below are T cell receptor beta chains from one sample, sequenced in a study of T cells in Graves' hyperthyroidism and ophthalmopathy. TCRdb re-derived calls from the multiplex PCR reads in MiXCR, one entry per CDR3 protein. The sample has under 500,000 distinct CDR3 sequences, over 12% seen once. The sample consisted of blood. The receptors were gathered from a man aged 45 to 65 with Graves' ophthalmopathy. The CDR3 runs from the conserved cysteine through the conserved F or W. Fields, in order: D gene, J gene, clone size, V gene, CDR3 protein, CDR3 DNA. D genes are given only for firm matches. Clone size is given for some rows only: seen once, a few or many times, or a class if the clone is expanded.

- | TRBJ1-2 | few | TRBV10-3 | CAISESAKGGLYGYTF | TGTGCCATCAGTGAGTCGGCAAAGGGAGGGCTCTATGGCTACACCTTC
TRBD2 | TRBJ2-1 | many | TRBV5-1 | CASSLAEAGGYNEQFF | TGCGCCAGCAGCTTGGCCGAAGCGGGAGGCTACAATGAGCAGTTCTTC
TRBD2 | TRBJ2-7 | many | TRBV4-2 | CASSHDRTSADYEQYF | TGTGCCAGCAGCCATGATAGGACTAGCGCAGACTACGAGCAGTACTTC
- | TRBJ1-1 | many | TRBV5-8 | CASSLGGTNTEAFF | TGTGCCAGCAGCTTGGGCGGGACGAACACTGAAGCTTTCTTT
- | TRBJ2-5 | - | TRBV10-3 | CAISESGAETQYF | TGTGCCATCAGTGAGTCTGGGGCGGAGACCCAGTACTTC
TRBD2 | TRBJ2-1 | many | TRBV7-2 | CASRRTSGSWRDEQFF | TGTGCCAGCAGGCGGACTAGCGGGAGTTGGCGGGATGAGCAGTTCTTC
- | TRBJ2-3 | many | TRBV5-1 | CASSEGSPADTQYF | TGCGCCAGCAGCGAGGGGTCCCCTGCAGATACGCAGTATTTT
- | TRBJ2-5 | - | TRBV29-1 | CSVSSPNLLETQYF | TGCAGCGTCTCTAGCCCGAATTTGTTAGAGACCCAGTACTTC
TRBD1 | TRBJ1-2 | few | TRBV27 | CASSPGQGAYGYTF | TGTGCCAGCAGTCCCGGACAGGGGGCCTATGGCTACACCTTC
- | TRBJ2-1 | many | TRBV20-1 | CSAHKSSGDNEQFF | TGCAGTGCGCATAAGTCGTCGGGAGACAATGAGCAGTTCTTC
TRBD2 | TRBJ2-2 | many | TRBV12-3/TRBV12-4 | CASSKGLAGALTGELFF | TGTGCCAGCAGTAAGGGACTAGCGGGAGCTCTCACCGGGGAGCTGTTTTTT
- | TRBJ2-7 | many | TRBV7-8 | CASSLEGRPPYEQYF | TGTGCCAGCAGCTTAGAGGGACGGCCACCCTACGAGCAGTACTTC
TRBD1 | TRBJ1-1 | - | TRBV18 | CASSPATGVNTEAFF | TGTGCCAGCTCACCCGCGACAGGGGTTAACACTGAAGCTTTCTTT
- | TRBJ2-7 | many | TRBV20-1 | CSAEGQVSSYEQYF | TGCAGTGCTGAGGGGCAGGTGAGCTCCTACGAGCAGTACTTC
- | TRBJ2-2 | - | TRBV12-5 | CASGMSRDYTGELFF | TGTGCTAGTGGTATGTCCCGGGACTACACCGGGGAGCTGTTTTTT
- | TRBJ2-5 | many | TRBV7-8 | CASSLRTSGTQYF | TGTGCCAGCAGCCTCCGGACCAGCGGGACCCAGTACTTC
TRBD1 | TRBJ2-1 | - | TRBV7-9 | CASSSRGLGGSHEQFF | TGTGCCAGCAGCTCAAGGGGGCTCGGTGGGAGCCATGAGCAGTTCTTC
- | TRBJ2-5 | many | TRBV30 | CAWSKSDVETQYF | TGTGCCTGGAGTAAAAGCGACGTGGAGACCCAGTACTTC
TRBD2 | TRBJ2-1 | many | TRBV7-9 | CASSLGGLVPYNEQFF | TGTGCCAGCAGCTTAGGGGGACTAGTTCCCTACAATGAGCAGTTCTTC
- | TRBJ2-3 | many | TRBV12-3/TRBV12-4 | CASYPFGARRSTDTQYF | TGTGCCAGCTATCCTTTCGGGGCCCGTCGGAGCACAGATACGCAGTATTTT
- | TRBJ2-3 | - | TRBV5-1 | CVSSSRTRADTQYF | TGCGTCAGCAGCTCCCGGACTCGGGCAGATACGCAGTATTTT
TRBD1 | TRBJ2-7 | many | TRBV10-1 | CASGTGIDHHEQYF | TGCGCCAGCGGGACAGGGATTGATCACCACGAGCAGTACTTC
- | TRBJ2-7 | many | TRBV10-3 | CAISDAPRSSYEQYF | TGTGCCATCAGTGATGCGCCGAGAAGCTCCTACGAGCAGTACTTC
- | TRBJ2-2 | few | TRBV7-3 | CASSLMAPENTGELFF | TGTGCCAGCAGCTTAATGGCCCCGGAAAACACCGGGGAGCTGTTTTTT
- | TRBJ1-1 | many | TRBV10-3 | CAISESTWANTEAFF | TGTGCCATCAGTGAGTCGACCTGGGCGAACACTGAAGCTTTCTTT
TRBD1 | TRBJ1-1 | many | TRBV3-1 | CASSRDRANTEAFF | TGTGCCAGCAGCCGGGACAGGGCCAACACTGAAGCTTTCTTT